Listed below are T cell receptor beta chains from one sample, sequenced in a study of blood T cell repertoires in COVID-19. Data came from immunoSEQ multiplex PCR; TCRdb stores just in-frame clones and leaves some out. Of fewer than 110,000 clones listed, roughly nine tenths are singletons. The sample consisted of peripheral blood. These receptors all come from a woman aged 55-75 years with acute or convalescent COVID-19. The CDR3 runs from the conserved cysteine through the conserved F or W. Fields, in order: CDR3 protein, CDR3 DNA, V gene, D gene, clone size, J gene. A D gene is named only where the DNA matches it firmly. Part of the rows lack a size; the others show once, few, many or a class for expanded clones.

CASSDRGVGQPQHF TGTGCCAGCAGCGACAGGGGGGTCGGTCAGCCCCAGCATTTT TRBV2 TRBD1 - TRBJ1-5
CASRDHRESEKLFF TGTGCCAGCAGGGACCACAGGGAAAGTGAAAAACTGTTTTTT TRBV2 - - TRBJ1-4
CASSFPGQAVYGYTF TGTGCCAGTAGTTTTCCCGGACAGGCCGTCTATGGCTACACCTTC TRBV19 TRBD1 once TRBJ1-2
CASSYGAGSGTQYF TGTGCCAGCAGTTACGGAGCGGGATCAGGGACCCAGTACTTC TRBV6-5 TRBD2 - TRBJ2-5
CASSPGQAGNQPQHF TGTGCCAGCAGTCCAGGACAGGCAGGCAATCAGCCCCAGCATTTT TRBV7-9 TRBD1 - TRBJ1-5
CAISESGTGAYGYTF TGTGCCATCAGTGAGTCGGGGACGGGAGCCTATGGCTACACCTTC TRBV10-3 - - TRBJ1-2
CATSDAGQYTGELFF TGTGCCACCAGTGATGCGGGACAGTACACCGGGGAGCTGTTTTTT TRBV24-1 - - TRBJ2-2
CATGTGGNTIYF TGTGCCACAGGGACAGGTGGAAACACCATATATTTT TRBV2 TRBD1 - TRBJ1-3
CASSPRGGYPYNEQFF TGTGCCAGCAGCCCTAGGGGGGGGTACCCCTACAATGAGCAGTTCTTC TRBV6-2/TRBV6-3 - - TRBJ2-1
CASSERAGVGNEQFF TGTGCCAGCAGTGAACGGGCAGGGGTTGGTAATGAGCAGTTCTTC TRBV25-1 - - TRBJ2-1
CASSGFLEGREVTYEQYF TGTGCCAGCAGTGGGTTTCTCGAAGGACGGGAGGTAACCTACGAGCAGTACTTC TRBV28 TRBD2 - TRBJ2-7
CASSDRGLGLGNTIYF TGTGCCAGCAGTGACCGGGGTCTGGGCCTCGGAAACACCATATATTTT TRBV6-4 - - TRBJ1-3
CASSVSGTGTTLEQYF TGTGCCAGCAGCGTCTCCGGGACAGGAACGACCCTTGAGCAGTACTTC TRBV11-2 TRBD1 - TRBJ2-7
CAWSGVTEAFF TGTGCCTGGAGTGGAGTCACTGAAGCTTTCTTT TRBV30 - - TRBJ1-1
CASSRRGPLYGYTF TGTGCCAGCAGCAGGAGGGGCCCTCTCTATGGCTACACCTTC TRBV27 - - TRBJ1-2
CASSQDLGATNTEAFF TGCGCCAGCAGCCAAGATCTGGGGGCTACGAACACTGAAGCTTTCTTT TRBV4-1 - - TRBJ1-1
CASTPGTGGSYGYTF TGTGCCAGTACCCCAGGGACAGGGGGAAGCTATGGCTACACCTTC TRBV19 TRBD1 - TRBJ1-2
CSARGRLEAFF TGCAGTGCTAGAGGTCGACTTGAAGCTTTCTTT TRBV20-1 - - TRBJ1-1
CASSLRGQGGYTF TGTGCCAGCAGTTTAAGGGGCCAGGGGGGCTACACCTTC TRBV28 - - TRBJ1-2
CATSESDQPQHF TGTGCCACCAGTGAGTCAGATCAGCCCCAGCATTTT TRBV24-1 - - TRBJ1-5
CASSAGTARGGEQFF TGTGCCAGTAGTGCCGGGACAGCACGGGGGGGTGAGCAGTTCTTC TRBV19 - few TRBJ2-1
CASTSGGANYNEQFF TGTGCCAGTACCTCCGGGGGAGCCAACTACAATGAGCAGTTCTTC TRBV19 - - TRBJ2-1
CASREGLAGADTQYF TGTGCCAGCAGGGAGGGACTAGCGGGAGCAGATACGCAGTATTTT TRBV3-1/TRBV3-2 TRBD2 - TRBJ2-3
CASNSVGQNTEAFF TGTGCCAGCAACTCAGTAGGACAGAACACTGAAGCTTTCTTT TRBV6-5 - - TRBJ1-1
CSVGQIANTGELFF TGCAGCGTAGGACAGATAGCGAACACCGGGGAGCTGTTTTTT TRBV29-1 - - TRBJ2-2
CSVVQGTGWATEAFF TGCAGCGTTGTTCAGGGAACAGGGTGGGCCACTGAAGCTTTCTTT TRBV29-1 - - TRBJ1-1
CSVGLAEETQYF TGCAGCGTTGGACTAGCGGAAGAGACCCAGTACTTC TRBV29-1 TRBD2 once TRBJ2-5